This T cell receptor beta chain was identified during a study of T cells in Graves' hyperthyroidism and ophthalmopathy (dated by TCRdb to between 2017 and 2020). With respect to the entire study: Peripheral blood was collected at initial diagnosis, before any treatment. A discovery cohort of about a hundred patients, fewer than 50 with Graves' ophthalmopathy and fewer than 65 with stable Graves' hyperthyroidism, was used to find distinguishing TCR V-J signatures. An independent validation cohort of under 20 hyperthyroidism patients and 15 or so patients who later progressed to ophthalmopathy tested prospective prediction of ophthalmopathy. The approximately 98 discovery patients were randomly divided into training and test sets at a 7:3 ratio. Thyroid tissue and blood T-cell repertoires from six or seven Graves' hyperthyroidism patients were also compared in the study. Following sampling, methimazole starting at 30 mg daily was given to hyperthyroidism patients, and high-dose intravenous methylprednisolone was given to ophthalmopathy patients. According to the paper, TCR Vbeta CDR3 sequencing was carried out on 135 peripheral blood samples, which came from more than 40 ophthalmopathy, around 74 hyperthyroidism and approximately 17 progressor patients. Beyond this particular receptor, the publication reports: Ophthalmopathy was separated from stable hyperthyroidism by a 13 V-J signature model, with approximately 85% sensitivity and just over 81% specificity obtained in cross-validation and 80%/75% obtained in testing. No statistical method was used to set the sample size in advance, and investigators knew the group allocation. In validation, the model predicted progression to ophthalmopathy with approximately 69% sensitivity and approximately 74% specificity, a median of 6.5 months before onset. Most expanded thyroid clonotypes (frequency above 0.001) were also found in blood, which suggests that blood repertoires may mirror thyroid immune responses.

Ophthalmopathy patients had moderately to severely active disease, with a Clinical Activity Score of 3 or more, a NOSPECS grade of 4 or more, and a disease duration of less than 3 months. Patients with uncontrolled infections, other autoimmune diseases, pregnancy or lactation were excluded. Diagnoses relied on clinical symptoms, serum thyroxine and TRAb, thyroid ultrasound and orbital computed tomography. Ficoll-Paque density gradient centrifugation was used to isolate PBMCs from about 10 ml of fresh peripheral blood. Total RNA was extracted with Trizol reagent, and quality was checked on an Agilent 2100 Bioanalyzer. Compared with germline, V lacks 5 bases and J lacks 3 bases; bases without a gene match: 7. There are 15 amino acids in the CDR3, from cysteine to phenylalanine inclusive. The only DNA kept is the CDR3, 45 bases in frame from the first base. According to the germline V gene, CDR1 reads SGHTA and CDR2 reads FQGNSA.

The TCR beta CDR3 regions were amplified from the RNA transcripts. For the first round of RT-PCR on the TCR CDR3, the HTBI primer set was used together with the Qiagen OneStep RT-PCR kit. Libraries were constructed in a second round of multiplex PCR, after which size selection and purification were performed. Sequencing of the libraries was done on an Illumina HiSeq2000 using paired-end 100 bp reads. As for how the authors treated the data: SOAPnuke was used to process the raw data, with reads discarded if the reads contained adapters or uncalled bases, had a mean Phred below 15, or lacked an exact constant-primer or identifier match. COPE v1.2.5 was used to merge the high-quality paired reads, and each unique nucleotide sequence was defined as a clonotype. MiTCR v1.1 was used to align clonotypes to the IMGT TRBV, TRBD and TRBJ reference segments. The analysis was restricted to V-J combinations with a frequency above 0.0001, which together covered about 99% of the repertoires. The TCS score was defined as F50 (clonal expansion) divided by E x V (chaos), with BLOSUM62-based TCRdist calculated between CDR3 peptides within each V-J. Welch's t-statistics and random forest reduced 500 to 650 V-J features to about 13, which were used in a naive Bayes classifier (R e1071). TCRdb reprocessing: public reads trimmed at Q25 with fastp, clones called with MiXCR, in-frame beta chains kept. Each entry is one CDR3 protein sequence, shown with its most common DNA and genes. The V and J calls come from TCRdb's annotation, not from the publication. This sample lists approximately 620,000 distinct CDR3 sequences; approximately 15% were detected once. The leading ten clones occupy roughly 3% of the sample.

This clonotype has at least ten counts. The antigen it recognizes is unknown. Base qualities are not recorded, but no much larger clone differs from it by a single base. The material sequenced was blood. The receptor comes from a woman between 40 and 55 years old with Graves' ophthalmopathy. This chain joins TRBV7-2 to TRBJ2-1, with 7 middle bases fitting TRBD2. The CDR3 in this case is CASSSSGSVYNEQFF. The sequence in DNA is TGTGCCAGCAGCAGTAGCGGGTCTGTCTACAATGAGCAGTTCTTC.